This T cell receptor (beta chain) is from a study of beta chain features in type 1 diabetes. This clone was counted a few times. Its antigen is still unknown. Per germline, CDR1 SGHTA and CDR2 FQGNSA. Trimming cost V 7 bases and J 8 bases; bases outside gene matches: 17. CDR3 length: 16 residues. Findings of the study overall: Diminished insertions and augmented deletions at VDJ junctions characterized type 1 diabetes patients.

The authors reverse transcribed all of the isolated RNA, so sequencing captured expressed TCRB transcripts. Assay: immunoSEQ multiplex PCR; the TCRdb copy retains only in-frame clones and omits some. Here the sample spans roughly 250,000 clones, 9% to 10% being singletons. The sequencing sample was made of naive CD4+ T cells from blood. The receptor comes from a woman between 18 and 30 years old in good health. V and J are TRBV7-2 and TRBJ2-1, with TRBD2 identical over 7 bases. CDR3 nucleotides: TGTGCCAGCACCACTAGTGGCCGCGGAGCGGGGCATGAGCAGTTCTTC. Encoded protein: CASTTSGRGAGHEQFF.